Reported below is one T cell receptor beta chain. This entry is derived from a study of blood T cell repertoires in COVID-19. This table comes from immunoSEQ multiplex PCR, and its TCRdb copy is limited to in-frame clones, with some not included. The table has roughly 230,000 clones, roughly 84% seen once. Germline-derived CDR1 and CDR2 are KGHSY and FQNENV. The V gene lost 0 bases and the J gene lost 8 bases, with 16 bases spanning the gap. The CDR3 runs 16 residues. The rearrangement joins TRBV16 to TRBJ1-4; no clear D. Sequencing was carried out using peripheral blood. The receptor comes from a woman aged 80 or older with COVID-19, enrolled during active disease. CDR3 sequence: CASSQSSGIGREKLFF. Here the CDR3 DNA reads TGTGCCAGCAGCCAATCCAGCGGAATAGGTAGAGAAAAACTGTTTTTT.